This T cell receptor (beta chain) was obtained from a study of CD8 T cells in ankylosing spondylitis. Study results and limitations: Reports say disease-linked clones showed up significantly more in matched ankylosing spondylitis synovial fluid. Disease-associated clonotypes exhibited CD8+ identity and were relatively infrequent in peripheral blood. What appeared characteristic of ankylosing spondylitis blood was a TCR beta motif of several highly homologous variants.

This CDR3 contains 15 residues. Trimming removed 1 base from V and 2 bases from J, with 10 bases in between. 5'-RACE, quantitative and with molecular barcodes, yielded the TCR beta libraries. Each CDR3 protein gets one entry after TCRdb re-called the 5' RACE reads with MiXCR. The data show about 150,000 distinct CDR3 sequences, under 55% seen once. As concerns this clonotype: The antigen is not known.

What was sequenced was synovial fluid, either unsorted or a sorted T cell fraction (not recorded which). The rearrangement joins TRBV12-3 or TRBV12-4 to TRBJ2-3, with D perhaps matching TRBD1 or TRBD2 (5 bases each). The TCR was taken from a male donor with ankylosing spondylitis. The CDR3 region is CASSLGGFPTDTQYF. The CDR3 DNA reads TGTGCCAGCAGTTTAGGGGGGTTCCCCACAGATACGCAGTATTTT.